The clone carrying this T cell receptor (beta chain) was picked up many times. As yet, its antigen is unknown. Trimming cost V 4 bases and J 0 bases, with 9 bases left between them. CDR3 length: 14 amino acids. Germline values: CDR1 LNHDA, CDR2 SQIVND (reference sequence). This entry is derived from a study of T cell repertoires in cytomegalovirus infection. The wider study: Matching HLA type and CMV infection were both indicated by public TCR beta signatures.

TCRdb passed the reads through MiXCR, listing each CDR3 protein once. In the table there are about 460,000 distinct CDR3 sequences, about 11% of which are singletons. Findings of the study overall: The ex vivo response was dominated by HLA-C-restricted CMV-specific TCR beta clonotypes. Frequencies of public TCR beta families were cumulated, and this identified carriers of CMV plus the relevant HLA.

This receptor was taken from a human donor in good health (CMV status not recorded). Some clones in this sample may be carry-over from other donors' samples. The chain couples TRBV19 to TRBJ1-2, with a weak D call TRBD1 (6 bases). Sequences were obtained from PBMCs. CDR3: CASSTWTANYGYTF. In DNA form, the CDR3 reads TGTGCCAGTAGTACGTGGACAGCTAACTATGGCTACACCTTC. Combining the CDR3 with reference TRBV19 and TRBJ1-2 gives the whole variable domain DGGITQSPKYLFRKEGQNVTLSCEQNLNHDAMYWYRQDPGQGLRLIYYSQIVNDFQKGDIAEGYSVSREKKESFPLTVTSAQKNPTAFYLCASSTWTANYGYTFGSGTRLTVV.